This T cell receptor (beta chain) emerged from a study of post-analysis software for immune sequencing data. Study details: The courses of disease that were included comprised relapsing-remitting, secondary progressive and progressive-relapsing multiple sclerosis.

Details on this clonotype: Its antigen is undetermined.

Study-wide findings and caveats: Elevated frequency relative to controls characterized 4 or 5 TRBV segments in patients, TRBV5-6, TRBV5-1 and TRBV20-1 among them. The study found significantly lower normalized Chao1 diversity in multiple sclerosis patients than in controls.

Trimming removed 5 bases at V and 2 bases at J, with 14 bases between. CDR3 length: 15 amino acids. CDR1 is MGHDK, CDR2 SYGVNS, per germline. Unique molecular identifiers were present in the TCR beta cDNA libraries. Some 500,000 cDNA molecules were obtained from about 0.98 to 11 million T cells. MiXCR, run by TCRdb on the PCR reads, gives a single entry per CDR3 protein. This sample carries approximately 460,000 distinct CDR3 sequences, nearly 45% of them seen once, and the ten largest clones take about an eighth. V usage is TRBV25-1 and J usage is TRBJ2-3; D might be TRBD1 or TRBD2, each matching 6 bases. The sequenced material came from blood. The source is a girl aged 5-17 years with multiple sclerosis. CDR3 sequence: CASSPQGRFTDTQYF. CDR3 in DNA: TGTGCCAGCAGTCCCCAGGGGAGGTTCACAGATACGCAGTATTTT. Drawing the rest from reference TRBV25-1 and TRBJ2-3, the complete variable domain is EADIYQTPRYLVIGTGKKITLECSQTMGHDKMYWYQQDPGMELHLIHYSYGVNSTEKGDLSSESTVSRIRTEHFPLTLESARPSHTSQYLCASSPQGRFTDTQYFGPGTRLTVL.